Each of the 30 T cell receptor beta chains below was sequenced from the same sample in a study of blood T cells in healthy people across ages. For the second PCR, which ran for about 6 to 11 cycles, a sample-barcoded 5' primer and a J-beta primer mix were used. TCRdb used MiXCR to reprocess the 5' RACE reads, holding one entry per CDR3 protein. Among fewer than 950,000 distinct CDR3 sequences listed, roughly 35% were seen once. The sequenced sample consisted of blood. The receptors shown here come from a man aged 18 to 29 in good health.

With regard to this clonotype: The germline gene is not matched at one end of the junction; a read error may be the cause. This chain links TRBV5-1 with TRBJ2-1; 11 bases are a match to TRBD2. Germline V lookup: CDR1 SGHRS, CDR2 YFSETQ. The CDR3 is 16 residues long. In DNA form, the CDR3 reads TGCGTCAGCAGCAGGGGACTAGCGGCCATCTACAATGAGCAGTTCTTC. Its translation is CVSSRGLAAIYNEQFF.

This chain joins TRBV3-1 and TRBJ1-1; tentative D call: TRBD1 (5 bases). Trimming cost V 4 bases and J 4 bases, with 16 bases left between them. This CDR3 is built from 15 residues. Germline-derived CDR1 and CDR2 are LGHDT and YNNKEL (reference sequence). CDR3 DNA sequence: TGTGCCAGCAGCCTAGGGACCTCGGTCGGCACTGAAGCTTTCTTT. The encoded protein is CASSLGTSVGTEAFF. The variable domain in full, completed from reference TRBV3-1 and TRBJ1-1, reads DTAVSQTPKYLVTQMGNDKSIKCEQNLGHDTMYWYKQDSKKFLKIMFSYNNKELIINETVPNRFSPKSPDKAHLNLHINSLELGDSAVYFCASSLGTSVGTEAFFGQGTRLTVV.

In this sample, this clonotype turned up a few times. With a much larger clone just one base away, this may be a read error. The J gene is TRBJ2-1, the V gene TRBV27, with 9 bases lining up with TRBD2. Judging by the DNA end, TRBJ2-7 fits better; the J call may be wrong. CDR3 length: 15 amino acids. Germline loops: CDR1 MNHEY, CDR2 SMNVEV (reference sequence). CDR3 residues: CASSLTSGSYNEQYF. The CDR3 DNA reads TGTGCCAGCAGTTTGACTAGCGGTTCTTACAATGAGCAGTACTTC.

This chain joins TRBV7-2 and TRBJ1-2; D gene uncertain. V was pared by 1 base and J by 4 bases, with 10 bases between. Germline assignment: CDR1 SGHTA and CDR2 FQGNSA. This CDR3 spans 14 amino acids. Written as DNA, the CDR3 is TGTGCCAGCAGCTTAGTTGGAATTTCCTATGGCTACACCTTC. Residues: CASSLVGISYGYTF. The full variable domain, with the rest looked up from reference TRBV7-2 and TRBJ1-2, is GAGVSQSPSNKVTEKGKDVELRCDPISGHTALYWYRQSLGQGLEFLIYFQGNSAPDKSGLPSDRFSAERTGGSVSTLTIQRTQQEDSAVYLCASSLVGISYGYTFGSGTRLTVV.

This clonotype has just a few counts. The chain joins TRBV7-2 to TRBJ1-3; D may be TRBD1 (6 bases). Trimming stripped 6 bases from V and 2 bases from J, with 11 bases between. Germline V lookup: CDR1 SGHTA, CDR2 FQGNSA. This CDR3 is 14 amino acids long. CDR3 in DNA: TGTGCCAGCAGGCTCAACAGGGCTGGAAACACCATATATTTT. It codes for CASRLNRAGNTIYF.

The chain is built from TRBV3-1 and TRBJ1-2; 11 nucleotides line up with TRBD1. V dropped 1 base and J dropped 3; count of bases not matched to a gene: 7. Per germline, CDR1 LGHDT and CDR2 YNNKEL (reference sequence). The CDR3 length is 17 residues. The CDR3 protein is CASSQVADRGRHYGYTF. The DNA of the CDR3 is TGTGCCAGCAGCCAAGTAGCGGACAGGGGGCGGCACTATGGCTACACCTTC.

The CDR3 reads CASSYSGTGNYGYTF. The CDR3 DNA sequence: TGTGCCAGCAGTTACTCTGGGACAGGCAACTATGGCTACACCTTC. This chain connects TRBV6-5 to TRBJ1-2, with 8 bases lining up with TRBD1. The CDR3 extends over 15 amino acids. V shed 0 bases, J shed 2 bases, and the junction held 2 bases outside the gene matches. Per germline, CDR1 MNHEY and CDR2 SVGAGI.

In this sample, this clonotype turned up a few times. The V and J genes are TRBV12-3 or TRBV12-4 and TRBJ2-4, with a tentative D call TRBD2 (5 bases). TRBJ2-7 matches the DNA end more closely, so the J call is doubtful. There are 14 residues in the CDR3. The CDR3 sequence: CASSPPGEKYEQYF. The CDR3 DNA reads as TGTGCCAGCAGTCCCCCCGGGGAAAAGTACGAGCAGTACTTC.

The rearrangement uses TRBV10-3 and TRBJ2-7, with 9 bases fitting TRBD1. Matching the DNA end better, TRBJ2-5 makes the J call doubtful. Germline assignment: CDR1 ENHRY and CDR2 SYGVKD. The CDR3 covers 13 residues. CDR3 in DNA: TGTGCCATCAGATGGGACAGGGAAGAGACCCAGTACTTC. Protein sequence: CAIRWDREETQYF.

In this sample, this clonotype turned up a few times. The chain recombines TRBV12-3 or TRBV12-4 with TRBJ1-1; D is undetermined. The CDR3 has 11 residues. Trimming shortened V by 6 bases and J by 4 bases, and 6 bases separated the two germline ends. CDR3 loop: CASSRLTEAFF. CDR3 DNA: TGTGCCAGCAGCCGCCTCACTGAAGCTTTCTTT.

The rearrangement uses TRBV18 and TRBJ1-2, with 9 bases identical to TRBD1. CDR3 length: 17 residues. V lost 6 bases, J lost 5 bases, and 16 bases stayed unmatched. The V gene's germline CDR1 is KGHSH and CDR2 LQKENI. The CDR3 is CASSAGGQGNGNYGYTF. CDR3 nucleotides: TGTGCCAGCTCCGCAGGGGGACAGGGAAACGGAAATTATGGCTACACCTTC. Together with reference TRBV18 and TRBJ1-2, the CDR3 gives the full variable domain: NAGVMQNPRHLVRRRGQEARLRCSPMKGHSHVYWYRQLPEEGLKFMVYLQKENIIDESGMPKERFSAEFPKEGPSILRIQQVVRGDSAAYFCASSAGGQGNGNYGYTFGSGTRLTVV.

This chain uses TRBV20-1 with TRBJ2-3; 7 bases are a match to TRBD2. Trimming cost V 6 bases and J 0 bases; bases outside gene matches: 12. CDR3 length: 16 amino acids. Germline V gives CDR1 DFQATT, CDR2 SNEGSKA (reference sequence). The CDR3 spells CSAMPDWGGSTDTQYF. The CDR3 DNA reads TGCAGTGCCATGCCTGATTGGGGGGGGAGCACAGATACGCAGTATTTT.

There are a few counts of this clonotype. This chain links TRBV4-1 with TRBJ2-7; D may be TRBD1 or TRBD2 (6 bases each). The CDR3 is made up of 15 amino acids. Between the trimmed V and J ends, which lost 1 base and 3 bases, there was a span of 13 bases. The germline V gene encodes CDR1 MGHRA and CDR2 YSYEKL. CDR3 DNA: TGCGCCAGCAGCCAAGCTCAACAGGGAGGCTACGAGCAGTACTTC. Translation gives CASSQAQQGGYEQYF.

The chain recombines TRBV12-3 or TRBV12-4 with TRBJ2-1; D is unresolved. The V and J ends lost 2 bases and 0 bases respectively, with 17 bases between them. CDR3 length: 18 residues. This chain's CDR3 is CASSLFLIGSSSYNEQFF. The CDR3 nucleotides read TGTGCCAGCAGTTTATTTCTTATAGGCAGCAGCTCCTACAATGAGCAGTTCTTC.

In its sample, this clonotype was seen a few times. The chain combines TRBV7-2 with TRBJ2-4; 12 nucleotides align to TRBD2. The V gene's germline CDR1 is SGHTA and CDR2 FQGNSA. The V and J ends lost 2 bases and 9 bases, in that order; junction bases with no gene match: 5. The CDR3 length is 15 residues. CDR3 protein: CASSLQPSGGAIQYF. CDR3 DNA sequence: TGTGCCAGCAGCTTACAGCCTAGCGGGGGGGCCATTCAGTACTTC.

The chain couples TRBV11-2 to TRBJ1-1; 7 bases line up with TRBD1. This CDR3 comprises 18 residues. Germline V CDR1 and CDR2: SGHAT, FQNNGV. V shed 0 bases, J shed 0 bases, and the junction held 10 bases outside the gene matches. The DNA for the CDR3 is TGTGCCAGCAGCTTAGAGGCAGGGGGTGGATTGTTGAACACTGAAGCTTTCTTT. Amino acid sequence: CASSLEAGGGLLNTEAFF.

The chain combines TRBV20-1 with TRBJ2-5; 9 bases line up with TRBD2. This CDR3 has 14 residues. CDR1 and CDR2 from the germline V gene are DFQATT and SNEGSKA (reference sequence). Trimming at V came to 5 bases and at J to 1 base, leaving 5 bases not matched to a gene. The CDR3 region has the DNA TGCAGTGCTGAGTCTAGCGGGGTCCAAGAGACCCAGTACTTC. It codes for CSAESSGVQETQYF.

This clonotype occurred many times. V is TRBV12-3 or TRBV12-4 and J is TRBJ1-1; D unresolved. V shed 5 bases and J shed 4 bases, with 11 bases lying between them. The CDR3 length is 13 residues. CDR3 in DNA: TGTGCCAGCAGTCCTAACGGAGGCACTGAAGCTTTCTTT. Translation: CASSPNGGTEAFF.

The chain recombines TRBV29-1 with TRBJ1-1; 8 bases are shared with TRBD1. Germline CDR1 SQVTM, CDR2 ANQGSEA. The V segment lost 1 base and the J segment 1 base; nucleotides outside the gene matches: 2. The CDR3 runs to 14 residues. This CDR3 reads CSVEVGQANTEAFF. CDR3 coding DNA: TGCAGCGTTGAAGTGGGACAGGCGAACACTGAAGCTTTCTTT.

This clonotype was seen ten or more times. The chain couples TRBV21-1 to TRBJ2-1; the listed D gene, TRBD1, was not tested against the DNA. TRBV21-1 is marked as a pseudogene. There are 16 residues in the CDR3. CDR3 loop: CASSKTGDREPLEQFF. As DNA, the CDR3 is TGTGCCAGCAGCAAAACAGGGGACAGGGAACCCCTGGAGCAGTTCTTC.

This chain uses TRBV29-1 with TRBJ2-3; D unclear. CDR3 length: 12 residues. V shed 3 bases and J shed 6 bases, with 10 bases lying between them. Germline V gene sequence: CDR1 SQVTM, CDR2 ANQGSEA. As DNA, the CDR3 is TGCAGCGTTGACTCCATGAATGATACGCAGTATTTT. This gives the protein CSVDSMNDTQYF.

CDR3 coding DNA: TGTGCCAGCAGTCCCCTTATCCCCTCTGGGGCCAACGTCCTGACTTTC. It codes for CASSPLIPSGANVLTF. The rearrangement links TRBV12-3 or TRBV12-4 to TRBJ2-6; the D is unclear. The length of the CDR3 is 16 residues. Trimming left V 5 bases short and J 0 bases short, with 11 bases between.

This clonotype was counted at least ten times. The chain joins TRBV7-8 to TRBJ2-5; D may be TRBD1 or TRBD2 (7 bases each). CDR1 is SGHVS and CDR2 is FQNEAQ in the germline V gene. Trimming cost V 3 bases and J 2 bases, with 13 bases left between them. CDR3 size: 15 residues. This CDR3 reads CASSFQGGFQETQYF. Written as DNA, the CDR3 is TGTGCCAGCAGCTTTCAGGGGGGGTTTCAAGAGACCCAGTACTTC.

This clonotype was counted a few times. This rearrangement joins TRBV11-1 to TRBJ2-1, with D perhaps TRBD2 (6 bases). The CDR3 is 15 amino acids. With 0 bases removed from V and 6 bases from J, the gap between germline ends came to 12 bases. The germline V gene encodes CDR1 SGHAT and CDR2 FQDESV (reference sequence). The CDR3 coding sequence is TGTGCCAGCAGCTTAGCCGGAACTAGCATCAATGAGCAGTTCTTC. Residues: CASSLAGTSINEQFF.

This clonotype has more than one count but fewer than ten. The chain employs TRBV3-1 and TRBJ2-1; 7 bases fit TRBD2. The CDR3 contains 17 residues. V gave up 4 bases and J gave up 0 bases; unmatched junction bases: 9. Germline loops: CDR1 LGHDT, CDR2 YNNKEL (reference sequence). For the CDR3, the DNA is TGTGCCAGCAGCCTCCTCGTCGGCGGGGGCTCCTACAATGAGCAGTTCTTC. It yields the protein CASSLLVGGGSYNEQFF.

The V and J genes are TRBV29-1 and TRBJ1-1, with D uncertain. This CDR3 contains 13 residues. With 4 bases removed from V and 1 base from J, the gap between germline ends came to 10 bases. Per germline, CDR1 SQVTM and CDR2 ANQGSEA. CDR3 region: CSVGRVENTEAFF. CDR3 sequence (DNA): TGCAGCGTTGGTAGGGTGGAGAACACTGAAGCTTTCTTT.

This clonotype was detected a few times. This chain connects TRBV20-1 to TRBJ2-1, with a possible D match to TRBD1 (6 bases). Trimming took 6 bases from V and 10 from J, leaving 22 bases between them. The CDR3 sequence is 14 residues long. Germline V CDR1 and CDR2: DFQATT, SNEGSKA (reference sequence). The CDR3 loop is CSATRGQRLGEQFF. CDR3 bases: TGCAGTGCAACCCGCGGACAGAGGCTTGGCGAGCAGTTCTTC.

The chain has TRBV18 and TRBJ2-3; TRBD2 aligns across 9 bases. This CDR3 region has 16 residues. Trimming removed 5 bases from V and 4 bases from J; junction bases left unmatched: 10. CDR1 KGHSH and CDR2 LQKENI come from the germline V gene. The CDR3 protein is CASSVAGLALADTQYF. The CDR3 DNA reads as TGTGCCAGCTCAGTTGCGGGACTAGCTCTCGCAGATACGCAGTATTTT.

The chain links TRBV13 to TRBJ2-1; D not certain. This CDR3 is built from 15 residues. Germline V lookup: CDR1 PRHDT, CDR2 FYEKMQ (reference sequence). Trimming cost V 2 bases and J 1 base, with 9 bases left between them. The CDR3 DNA follows: TGTGCCAGCAGCTTATATGGGCTATCCTACAATGAGCAGTTCTTC. This translates into CASSLYGLSYNEQFF.

This CDR3 is CASSPTSGLNNEQFF. The CDR3 coding sequence is TGCGCCAGCAGCCCCACTAGCGGGCTTAACAATGAGCAGTTCTTC. The rearrangement links TRBV4-1 to TRBJ2-1, with TRBD2 matching 9 bases. The CDR3 length is 15 residues. Unmatched junction bases numbered 6, after V lost 4 bases and J lost 5 bases. Germline CDR1 reads MGHRA; CDR2 reads YSYEKL.